This T cell receptor beta chain was found in a study of identical twins. CDR1 is SQVTM, CDR2 ANQGSEA, per germline. V dropped 3 bases and J dropped 3; count of bases not matched to a gene: 10. The CDR3 is made up of 15 amino acids. Study-wide results and caveats: These conclusions were based on statistical analysis (cross-sectional, not following the same donors).

Ten or more counts support this clonotype. Its antigen is unknown. TCRdb itself ran the 5' RACE reads through MiXCR, one entry per CDR3 protein. The sample holds hundreds of thousands of distinct CDR3 sequences, 8.6% seen once. The same specimen was also included in a second study, on yellow fever vaccine responses in identical twins.

The sequencing sample was made of PBMCs. The origin of this receptor is a woman aged 18-30 years in good health. The chain links TRBV29-1 to TRBJ2-7, with TRBD1 matching 8 bases. CDR3 sequence reads: CSVEAGGSKFYEQYF. CDR3 coding DNA: TGCAGCGTTGAGGCAGGGGGCTCCAAATTCTACGAGCAGTACTTC.